This T cell receptor (beta chain) was sequenced for a study of blood T cell repertoires in COVID-19 (dated by TCRdb to about 2020). Study-level background: Samples covering the acute and convalescent phases of COVID-19 were provided by collaborators in the United States, Italy and Spain. The material from the prospective study consisted of cDNA or gDNA derived from T cells, B-cell-depleted T cells, or PBMCs. Subjects who had been exposed to COVID-19, were actively infected with it, or had recovered from it provided the deeply sampled blood TCRbeta repertoires that made up the dataset. A freely available public database, intended as a resource for researchers studying the immune response to SARS-CoV-2, is where the repertoires were released. The samples were drawn from the first 160 participants of the ongoing ImmuneRACE study and from more than 1,000 subjects provided by 6 global collaborators. A de-identified subject ID, COVID-19 status, age in years and sex were almost always included in the sample metadata. HLA class I and class II types, where available, came from metadata supplied by the sample provider rather than from assay-based typing.

Comments on this clone: This receptor's antigen is unknown. Base qualities were left out, and no much larger clone turns up one base away.

One collaborating source in Seattle enrolled patients during active infection and followed them longitudinally through the course of disease. Collaborating institutions collected whole blood in K2EDTA tubes following their own protocols. For TCRbeta analysis, collaborators shipped samples in one of three forms: frozen whole blood, isolated PBMCs, or DNA extracted from either of those sample types. The investigation overall reported the following: Clinical and demographic metadata were provided uncurated, with the amount varying by source and participant.

CDR1 SGHAT and CDR2 FQNNGV were looked up in the germline V gene. The CDR3 measures 15 amino acids from cysteine to phenylalanine. Only the CDR3 region is kept as DNA, spanning 45 bases read in frame from base 1. V is clipped by 0 bases and J by 7 bases, and the sequence between their germline boundaries is 12 bases long. TCRbeta CDR3 regions were amplified from genomic DNA using the immunoSEQ Assay, a bias-controlled multiplex PCR. The paper's data handling went like this. The number of nucleated cells in each sample was estimated by amplification of reference gene primers within the assay. To quantify the absolute abundance of each unique TCRbeta CDR3 rearrangement, sequence reads were collapsed and filtered. Productive Simpson clonality was computed per sample as the square root of Simpson's diversity index over productive rearrangements. TCRdb re-hosts the immuneACCESS table, in-frame sequences only. Its copies lack some clones; in the studies checked, an unresolved V gene accounts for under half of them, and the cause for the rest is not known. V, J and clone size derive from that table, while D and trimming were established from the DNA sequence. Counted in this sample were about 530,000 clones; approximately 91% of them appeared once. The leading ten clones occupy 7.8% of the sample.

This sequence uses TRBV11-2 and TRBJ1-4; too little of a D gene remains to name it. Sequenced: peripheral blood. This receptor was taken from a woman aged 50 to 65 with COVID-19, enrolled during active disease. The CDR3 corresponds to CASSLDRGRSEKLFF. The DNA sequence follows: TGTGCCAGCAGCTTAGATAGAGGGCGGAGTGAAAAACTGTTTTTT.